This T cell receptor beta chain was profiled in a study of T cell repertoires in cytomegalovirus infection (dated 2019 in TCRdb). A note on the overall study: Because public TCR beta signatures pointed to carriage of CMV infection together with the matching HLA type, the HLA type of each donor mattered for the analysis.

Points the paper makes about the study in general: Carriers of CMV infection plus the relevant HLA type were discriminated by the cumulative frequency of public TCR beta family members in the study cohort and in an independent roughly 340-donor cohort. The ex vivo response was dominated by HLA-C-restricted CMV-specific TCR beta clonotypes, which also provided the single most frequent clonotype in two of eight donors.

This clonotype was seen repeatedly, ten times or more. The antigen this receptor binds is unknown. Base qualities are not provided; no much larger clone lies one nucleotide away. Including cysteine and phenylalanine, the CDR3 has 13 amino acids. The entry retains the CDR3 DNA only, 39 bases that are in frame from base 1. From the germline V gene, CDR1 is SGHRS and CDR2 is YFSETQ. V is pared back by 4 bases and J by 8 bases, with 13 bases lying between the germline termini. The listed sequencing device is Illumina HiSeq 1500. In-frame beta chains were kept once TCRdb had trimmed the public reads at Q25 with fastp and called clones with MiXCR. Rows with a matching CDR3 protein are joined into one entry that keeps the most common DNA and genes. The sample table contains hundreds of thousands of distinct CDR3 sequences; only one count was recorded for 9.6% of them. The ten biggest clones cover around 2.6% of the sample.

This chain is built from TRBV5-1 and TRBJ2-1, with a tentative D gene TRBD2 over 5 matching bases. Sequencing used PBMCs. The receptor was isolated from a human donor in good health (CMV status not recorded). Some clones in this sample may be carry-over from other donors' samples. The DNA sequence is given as TGCGCCAGCAGCCTGACTCTCGGGGATGAGCAGTTCTTC. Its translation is CASSLTLGDEQFF.